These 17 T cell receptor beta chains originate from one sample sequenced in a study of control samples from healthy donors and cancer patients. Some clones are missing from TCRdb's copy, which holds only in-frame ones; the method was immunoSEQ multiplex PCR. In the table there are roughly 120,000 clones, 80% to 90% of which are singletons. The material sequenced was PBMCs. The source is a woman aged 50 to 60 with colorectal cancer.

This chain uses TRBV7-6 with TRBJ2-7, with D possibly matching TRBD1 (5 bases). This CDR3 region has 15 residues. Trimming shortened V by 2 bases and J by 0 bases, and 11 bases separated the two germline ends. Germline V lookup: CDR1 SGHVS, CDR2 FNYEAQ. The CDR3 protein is CASSLRQGLSYEQYF. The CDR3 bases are TGTGCCAGCAGCTTAAGGCAGGGCCTCTCCTACGAGCAGTACTTC.

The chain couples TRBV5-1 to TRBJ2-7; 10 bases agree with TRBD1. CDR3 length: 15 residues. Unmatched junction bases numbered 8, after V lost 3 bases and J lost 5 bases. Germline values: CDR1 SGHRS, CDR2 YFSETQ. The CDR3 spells CASSSTTGQGNEQYF. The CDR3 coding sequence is TGCGCCAGCAGCTCTACTACGGGACAGGGGAACGAGCAGTACTTC.

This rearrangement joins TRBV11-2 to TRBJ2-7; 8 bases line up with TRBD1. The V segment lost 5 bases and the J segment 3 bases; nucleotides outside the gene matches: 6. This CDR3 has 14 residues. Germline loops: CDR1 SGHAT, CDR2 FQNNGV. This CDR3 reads CASSTGTGYYEQYF. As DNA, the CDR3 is TGTGCCAGCAGCACCGGGACAGGATACTACGAGCAGTACTTC.

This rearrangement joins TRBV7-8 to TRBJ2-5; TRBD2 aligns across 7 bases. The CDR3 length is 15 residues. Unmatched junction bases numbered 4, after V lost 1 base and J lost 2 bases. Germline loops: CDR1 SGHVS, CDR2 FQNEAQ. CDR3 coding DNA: TGTGCCAGCAGCTTAGGGGACTATTTACAAGAGACCCAGTACTTC. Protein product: CASSLGDYLQETQYF.

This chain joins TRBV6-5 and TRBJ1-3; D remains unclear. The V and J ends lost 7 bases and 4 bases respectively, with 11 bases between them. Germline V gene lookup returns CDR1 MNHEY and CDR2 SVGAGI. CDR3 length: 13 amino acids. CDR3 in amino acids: CASTEGFGNTIYF. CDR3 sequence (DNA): TGTGCCAGCACCGAGGGCTTCGGAAACACCATATATTTT.

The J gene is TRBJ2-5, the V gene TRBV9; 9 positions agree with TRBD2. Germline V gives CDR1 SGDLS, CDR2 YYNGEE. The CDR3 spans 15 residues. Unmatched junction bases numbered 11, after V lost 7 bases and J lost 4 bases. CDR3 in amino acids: CASSAEGTSRETQYF. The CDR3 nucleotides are TGTGCCAGCTCCGCCGAAGGGACTAGCAGAGAGACCCAGTACTTC.

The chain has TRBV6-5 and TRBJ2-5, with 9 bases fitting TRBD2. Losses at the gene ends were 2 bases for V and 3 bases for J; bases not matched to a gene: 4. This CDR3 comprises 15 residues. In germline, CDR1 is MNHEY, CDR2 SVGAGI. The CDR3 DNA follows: TGTGCCAGCAGTTACGATAGCGGGAGTAAAGAGACCCAGTACTTC. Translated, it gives CASSYDSGSKETQYF.

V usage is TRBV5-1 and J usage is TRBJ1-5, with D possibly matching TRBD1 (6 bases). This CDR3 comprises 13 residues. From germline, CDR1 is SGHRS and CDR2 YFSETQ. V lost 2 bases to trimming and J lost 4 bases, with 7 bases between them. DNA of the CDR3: TGCGCCAGCAGCTTCAGGGGTAATCAGCCCCAGCATTTT. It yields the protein CASSFRGNQPQHF.

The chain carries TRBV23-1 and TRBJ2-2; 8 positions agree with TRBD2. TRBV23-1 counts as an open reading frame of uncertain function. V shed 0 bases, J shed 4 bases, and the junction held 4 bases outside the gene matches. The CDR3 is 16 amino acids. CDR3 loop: CASSQSCLAGTGELFF. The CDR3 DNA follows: TGCGCCAGCAGTCAATCATGCCTAGCGGGCACCGGGGAGCTGTTTTTT.

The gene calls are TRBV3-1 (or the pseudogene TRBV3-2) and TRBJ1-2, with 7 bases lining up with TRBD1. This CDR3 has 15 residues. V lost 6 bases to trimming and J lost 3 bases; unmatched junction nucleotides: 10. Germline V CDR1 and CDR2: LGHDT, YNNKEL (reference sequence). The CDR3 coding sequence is TGTGCCAGCAGACAGACAGGGTTTGGGGACTATGGCTACACCTTC. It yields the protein CASRQTGFGDYGYTF.

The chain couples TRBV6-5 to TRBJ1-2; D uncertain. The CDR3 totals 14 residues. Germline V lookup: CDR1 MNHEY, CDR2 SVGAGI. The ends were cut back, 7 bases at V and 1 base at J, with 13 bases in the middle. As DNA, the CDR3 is TGTGCCAGCAACTTTTATTTAGATAACTATGGCTACACCTTC. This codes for CASNFYLDNYGYTF.

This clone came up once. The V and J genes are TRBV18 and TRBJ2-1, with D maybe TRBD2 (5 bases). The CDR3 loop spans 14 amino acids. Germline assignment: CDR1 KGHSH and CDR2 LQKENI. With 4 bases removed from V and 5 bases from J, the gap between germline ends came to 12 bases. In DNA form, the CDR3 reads TGTGCCAGCTCACAAGAGACTATTGACAATGAGCAGTTCTTC. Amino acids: CASSQETIDNEQFF.

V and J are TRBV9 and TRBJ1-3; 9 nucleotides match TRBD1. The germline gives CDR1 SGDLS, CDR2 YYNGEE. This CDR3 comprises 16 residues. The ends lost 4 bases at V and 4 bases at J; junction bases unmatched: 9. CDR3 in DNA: TGTGCCAGCAGCCAACAGGGGGCAGTCTCCGGAAACACCATATATTTT. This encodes CASSQQGAVSGNTIYF.

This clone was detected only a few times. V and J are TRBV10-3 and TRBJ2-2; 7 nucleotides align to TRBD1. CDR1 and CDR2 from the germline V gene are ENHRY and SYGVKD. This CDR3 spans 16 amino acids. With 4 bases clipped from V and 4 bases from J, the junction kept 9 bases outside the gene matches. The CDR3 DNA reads TGTGCCATCAGTGTTCTAGGGGGCGCGGGCACCGGGGAGCTGTTTTTT. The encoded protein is CAISVLGGAGTGELFF.

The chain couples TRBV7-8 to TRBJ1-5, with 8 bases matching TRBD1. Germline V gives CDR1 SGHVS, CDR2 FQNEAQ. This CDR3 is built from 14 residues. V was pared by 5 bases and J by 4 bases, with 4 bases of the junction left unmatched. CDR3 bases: TGTGCCAGCAGCCCCGGACAGGGAAATCAGCCCCAGCATTTT. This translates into CASSPGQGNQPQHF.

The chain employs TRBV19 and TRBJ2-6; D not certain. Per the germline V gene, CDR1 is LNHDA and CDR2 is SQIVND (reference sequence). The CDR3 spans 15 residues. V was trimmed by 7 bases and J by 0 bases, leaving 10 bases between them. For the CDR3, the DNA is TGTGCCAGTAAGCTCGTCAACTCTGGGGCCAACGTCCTGACTTTC. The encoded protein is CASKLVNSGANVLTF. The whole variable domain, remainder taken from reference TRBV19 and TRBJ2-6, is DGGITQSPKYLFRKEGQNVTLSCEQNLNHDAMYWYRQDPGQGLRLIYYSQIVNDFQKGDIAEGYSVSREKKESFPLTVTSAQKNPTAFYLCASKLVNSGANVLTFGAGSRLTVL.

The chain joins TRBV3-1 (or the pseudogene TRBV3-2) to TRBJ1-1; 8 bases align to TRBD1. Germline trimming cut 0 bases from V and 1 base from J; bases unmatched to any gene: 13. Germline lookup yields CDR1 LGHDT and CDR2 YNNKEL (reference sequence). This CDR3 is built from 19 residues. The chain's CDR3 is CASSQDPRRTGNENTEAFF. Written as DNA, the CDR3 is TGTGCCAGCAGCCAAGATCCACGACGGACAGGGAACGAGAACACTGAAGCTTTCTTT.